The 2 T cell receptor beta chains below all came from one sample that was sequenced in a study of T cells after yellow fever vaccination. TCRdb independently ran MiXCR on the 5' RACE reads; one entry per CDR3 protein. The sample has about 300,000 distinct CDR3 sequences, 8.7% seen once. Here the sequenced sample was CD4+ T cells sorted from PBMCs, taken 5 days after the yellow fever booster vaccination. Receptor source: a young man who received the YFV17D yellow fever vaccine.

The sample holds a few counts of this clonotype. The V gene is TRBV6-2 or TRBV6-3, the J gene TRBJ2-7; 11 bases fit TRBD1. The CDR3 length is 15 residues. Germline values: CDR1 MNHEY, CDR2 SVGEGT. With V trimmed by 5 bases and J by 5 bases, 8 bases remained unmatched. The chain's CDR3 is CASSDGTGGFNEQYV. DNA of the CDR3: TGTGCCAGCAGTGACGGGACAGGGGGTTTCAACGAGCAGTACGTC.

In the case of this clonotype: Possible read error: a much larger clone is one base away. The J gene is TRBJ2-2, the V gene TRBV19; no clear D gene. The germline V gene has CDR1 LNHDA and CDR2 SQIVND (reference sequence). This CDR3 region has 12 residues. V was clipped by 1 base and J by 6 bases, with 3 bases between them. CDR3 residues: CASSIGSGELFF. The CDR3 region has the DNA TGTGCCAGTAGTATAGGGTCCGGGGAGCTGTTTTTT.